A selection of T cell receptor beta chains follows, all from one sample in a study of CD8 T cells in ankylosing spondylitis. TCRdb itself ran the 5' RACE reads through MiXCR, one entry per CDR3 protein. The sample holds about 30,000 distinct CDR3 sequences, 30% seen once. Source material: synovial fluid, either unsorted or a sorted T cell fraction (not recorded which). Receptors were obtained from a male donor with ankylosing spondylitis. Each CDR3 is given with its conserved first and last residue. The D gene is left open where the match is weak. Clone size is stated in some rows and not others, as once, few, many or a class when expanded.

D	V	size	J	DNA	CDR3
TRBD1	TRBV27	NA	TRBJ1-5	TGTGCCAGCAGTTTATACCCTACAGGGGGAGTTAGCAATCAGCCCCAGCATTTT	CASSLYPTGGVSNQPQHF
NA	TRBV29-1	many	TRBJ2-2	TGCAGCGTTGGGGAGGAGAACACCGGGGAGCTGTTTTTT	CSVGEENTGELFF
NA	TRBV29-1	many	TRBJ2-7	TGCAGCGTTGGTTTTGGGGTAGCCCTTCAATACGAGCAGTACTTC	CSVGFGVALQYEQYF
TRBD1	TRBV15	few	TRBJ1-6	TGTGCCACCAGCACCTATACCGGGACAGCTAATTCACCCCTCCACTTT	CATSTYTGTANSPLHF
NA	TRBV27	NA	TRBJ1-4	TGTGCCAGCAGTGGGCCGGGGGGGGCTAATGAAAAACTGTTTTTT	CASSGPGGANEKLFF
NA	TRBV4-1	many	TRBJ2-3	TGCGCCAGCAGCCAAGCGGTCTCCGCGGGAGATACGCAGTATTTT	CASSQAVSAGDTQYF
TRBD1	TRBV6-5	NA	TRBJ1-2	TGTGCCAGCAGTTCCCTACAGGGGGCAGGTTTCCAAGGCTACACCTTC	CASSSLQGAGFQGYTF
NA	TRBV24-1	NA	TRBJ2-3	TGTGCCACCAGTGAAAGAGATACGCAGTATTTT	CATSERDTQYF
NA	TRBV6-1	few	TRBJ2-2	TGTGCCAGCAGTAAGGCGAGACGGGTCACCGGGGAGCTGTTTTTT	CASSKARRVTGELFF
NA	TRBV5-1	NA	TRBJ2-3	TGCGCCAGCAGCTTGGCCGGCGGGATAGATACGCAGTATTTT	CASSLAGGIDTQYF
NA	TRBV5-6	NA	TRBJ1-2	TGTGCCAGCAGCCGGACGGAGGTAGATGGCTACACCTTC	CASSRTEVDGYTF
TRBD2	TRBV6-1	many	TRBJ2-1	TGTGCCAGCAGTGAAGGACTAGCGGTAAACGAGCAGTTCTTC	CASSEGLAVNEQFF
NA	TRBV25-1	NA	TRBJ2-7	TGTGCCAGCAGTGACGGCAGTAGGTACGAGCAGTACTTC	CASSDGSRYEQYF
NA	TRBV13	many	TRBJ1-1	TGTGCCAGCGGGGATGGGGGAGTCAACACTGAAGCTTTCTTT	CASGDGGVNTEAFF
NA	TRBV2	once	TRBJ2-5	TGTGCCAGCAGTGAGCCACTAGAAGAGACCCAGTACTTC	CASSEPLEETQYF
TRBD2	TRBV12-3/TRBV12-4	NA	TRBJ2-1	TGTGCCAGCAGTTTTAGCGGGAGTGGTGAGCAGTTCTTC	CASSFSGSGEQFF
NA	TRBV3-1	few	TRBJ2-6	TGTGCCAGCAGCCAAGATCAGGGAACTGGGGCCAACGTCCTGACTTTC	CASSQDQGTGANVLTF
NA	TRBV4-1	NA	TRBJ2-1	TGCGCCAGCAGCCCGAGGTCCCTAGCGTTCTCCTACAATGAGCAGTTCTTC	CASSPRSLAFSYNEQFF
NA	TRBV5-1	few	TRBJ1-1	TGCGCCAGCGCTATCGGCGGGACGAACACTGAAGCTTTCTTT	CASAIGGTNTEAFF
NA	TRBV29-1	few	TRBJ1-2	TGCAGCGCCCGGTTTGTAGGGGGGTACACCTTC	CSARFVGGYTF
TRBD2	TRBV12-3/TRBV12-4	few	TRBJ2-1	TGTGCCAGCAGTCTCGGACTAGCGGGGCACCCGGAGCAGTTCTTC	CASSLGLAGHPEQFF
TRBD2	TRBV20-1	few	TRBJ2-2	TGCAGTGCTAGAGCGGCTAGCGGGAGTGAAAATGTGGGGGAGCTGTTTTTT	CSARAASGSENVGELFF
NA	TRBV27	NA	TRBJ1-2	TGTGCCAGCAGTTTCCTTACCGGGGGCTATGGCTACACCTTC	CASSFLTGGYGYTF
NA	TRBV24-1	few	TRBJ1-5	TGTGCCACCAGCGCCTTTAGCAATCAGCCCCAGCATTTT	CATSAFSNQPQHF
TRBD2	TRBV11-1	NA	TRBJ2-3	TGTGCCAGCAGCTTATACCCAAACGCGGGGACTAGCGGGAGCATATCAGATACGCAGTATTTT	CASSLYPNAGTSGSISDTQYF
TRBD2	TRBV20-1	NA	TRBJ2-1	TGCAGCGCGCGCCAGAGGTGGCGGGGGGACGATGAGCAGTTCTTC	CSARQRWRGDDEQFF
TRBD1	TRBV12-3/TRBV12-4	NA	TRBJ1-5	TGTGCCAGCAGCGAGGACAGGTGGACCGATAGCAATCAGCCCCAGCATTTT	CASSEDRWTDSNQPQHF
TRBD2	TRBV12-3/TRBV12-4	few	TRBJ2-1	TGTGCCACCTCGATACTAGCGGGAGATCGGGGTGAGCAGTTCTTC	CATSILAGDRGEQFF
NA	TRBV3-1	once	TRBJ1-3	TGTGCCAGCAGCCAAGATCCCCTGTCTGGAAACACCATATATTTT	CASSQDPLSGNTIYF